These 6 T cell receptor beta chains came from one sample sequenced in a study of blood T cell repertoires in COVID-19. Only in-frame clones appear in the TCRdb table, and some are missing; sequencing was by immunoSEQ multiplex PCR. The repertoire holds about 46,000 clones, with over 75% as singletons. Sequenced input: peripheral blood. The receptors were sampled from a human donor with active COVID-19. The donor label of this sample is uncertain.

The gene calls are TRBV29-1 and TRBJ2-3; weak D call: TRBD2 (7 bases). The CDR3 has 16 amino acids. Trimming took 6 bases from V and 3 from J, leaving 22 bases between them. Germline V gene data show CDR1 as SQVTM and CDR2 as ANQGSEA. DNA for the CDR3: TGCAGCGTGAGGGGGGGGGTCAAGCGATCTACAGATACGCAGTATTTT. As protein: CSVRGGVKRSTDTQYF.

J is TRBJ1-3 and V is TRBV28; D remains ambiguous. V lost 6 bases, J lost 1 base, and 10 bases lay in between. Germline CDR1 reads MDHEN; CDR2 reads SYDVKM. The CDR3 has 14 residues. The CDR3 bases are TGTGCCAGCAGCCCTGGGCAGTCTGGAAACACCATATATTTT. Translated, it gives CASSPGQSGNTIYF.

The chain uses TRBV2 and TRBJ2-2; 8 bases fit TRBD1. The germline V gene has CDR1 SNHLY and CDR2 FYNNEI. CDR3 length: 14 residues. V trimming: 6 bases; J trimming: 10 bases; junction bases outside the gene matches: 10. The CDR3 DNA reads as TGTGCCAGCAGCGAGGGCAGGGGGCGGGAGGAGCTGTTTTTT. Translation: CASSEGRGREELFF.

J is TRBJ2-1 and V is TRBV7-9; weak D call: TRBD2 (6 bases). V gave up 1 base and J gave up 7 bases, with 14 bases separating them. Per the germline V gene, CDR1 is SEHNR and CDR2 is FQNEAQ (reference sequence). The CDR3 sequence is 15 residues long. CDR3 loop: CASSLGLAPRNEQFF. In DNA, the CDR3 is TGTGCCAGCAGCTTAGGTCTAGCGCCACGGAATGAGCAGTTCTTC.

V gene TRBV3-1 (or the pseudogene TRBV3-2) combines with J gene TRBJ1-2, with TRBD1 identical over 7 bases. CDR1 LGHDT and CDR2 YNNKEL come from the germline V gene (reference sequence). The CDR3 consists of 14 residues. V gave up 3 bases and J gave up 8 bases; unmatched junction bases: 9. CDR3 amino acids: CASSQTQGRGGYTF. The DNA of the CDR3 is TGTGCCAGCAGCCAGACACAGGGGAGAGGCGGCTACACCTTC.

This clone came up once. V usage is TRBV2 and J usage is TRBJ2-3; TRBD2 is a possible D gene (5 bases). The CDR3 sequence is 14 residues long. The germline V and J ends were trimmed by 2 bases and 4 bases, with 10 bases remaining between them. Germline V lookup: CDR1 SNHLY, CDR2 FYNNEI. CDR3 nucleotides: TGTGCCAGCAGTGAATTCGGGGTCTCAGATACGCAGTATTTT. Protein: CASSEFGVSDTQYF.